This T cell receptor beta chain comes out of a study of OX40 agonist ivuxolimab in advanced cancers. Losses at the gene ends were 3 bases for V and 7 bases for J; bases not matched to a gene: 21. CDR1 LNHDA and CDR2 SQIVND come from the germline V gene (reference sequence). The CDR3 length is 20 residues. Exclusion of a patient followed from autoimmune disease history or systemic immunosuppression. Samples of blood were obtained at baseline, on cycle 4 day 1, and on cycle 7 day 1. The protocol was immunoSEQ multiplex PCR, while the TCRdb copy is restricted to in-frame clones and leaves out a portion. The data show 30,000 to 35,000 clones, around 90% seen once.

The input for sequencing was CD4+ or CD8+ T cells sorted from blood, taken in a trial of the OX40 agonist ivuxolimab. The receptor was isolated from an adult with an advanced solid tumor such as melanoma, head and neck, liver or kidney cancer. The rearrangement uses TRBV19 and TRBJ2-7; 13 bases fit TRBD2. CDR3 sequence: CASSIYFNTGTSGTREEQYF. The CDR3 region has the DNA TGTGCCAGTAGTATTTACTTCAACACCGGGACTAGCGGGACGAGGGAGGAGCAGTACTTC. The whole variable domain, remainder taken from reference TRBV19 and TRBJ2-7, is DGGITQSPKYLFRKEGQNVTLSCEQNLNHDAMYWYRQDPGQGLRLIYYSQIVNDFQKGDIAEGYSVSREKKESFPLTVTSAQKNPTAFYLCASSIYFNTGTSGTREEQYFGPGTRLTVT.